This T cell receptor (beta chain) was captured by sequencing in a study of blood T cell repertoires in COVID-19. This CDR3 region has 11 residues. CDR1 is WSHSY and CDR2 is SAAADI in the germline V gene. Trimming removed 3 bases at V and 15 bases at J, with 12 bases between. Per the original data handling: Researchers report that nucleated cell counts were estimated from reference gene primer amplification. Clones were read by immunoSEQ multiplex PCR, and TCRdb kept only the in-frame ones, dropping some. Clone size and the V and J calls come from that table; the DNA yielded D and trimming. Of 260,000 or so clones in the sample, 70% to 90% were seen once.

This receptor was identified in a woman aged 35 to 49 with acute COVID-19. This rearrangement joins TRBV10-2 to TRBJ2-1; maybe TRBD1 (6 bases). Sequenced sample: PBMCs or T cells enriched from blood (not recorded which). DNA for the CDR3: TGCGCCAGCAGTGAAATGGGACAAGGGTTCTTC. This codes for CASSEMGQGFF.